This TCR beta chain was identified during a study of radiation and T cells in renal cell carcinoma. Germline loops: CDR1 MDHEN, CDR2 SYDVKM. The CDR3 extends over 18 amino acids. After removal of 6 bases from V and 7 bases from J, the junction contained 22 bases not matched to a gene. Documented time point: baseline pretreatment blood. The sample's treatment: 15 Gy SBRT to primary tumor, nephrectomy 4 weeks later. The assay was immunoSEQ multiplex PCR, and TCRdb's table has in-frame clones only and misses some. The profile shows approximately 120,000 clones, roughly 80% of them singletons. The source is a woman aged 60-70 years with renal cell carcinoma. Sequenced here: blood, sampled from a patient whose treatment included radiotherapy and nephrectomy. The chain couples TRBV28 to TRBJ2-5, with 8 bases that match TRBD1. CDR3: CASSPRLGQDGYRGTQYF. CDR3 nucleotides: TGTGCCAGCAGCCCTAGACTGGGACAGGATGGATATCGTGGGACCCAGTACTTC.